Listed below are T cell receptor beta chains from one sample, sequenced in a study of cytomegalovirus exposure and HLA in healthy donors. Repertoires were generated with immunoSEQ multiplex PCR, while TCRdb's copy carries only in-frame clones and drops some. The top ten hold around 1.6% of the sample, which has some 180,000 clones, over 65% seen once. The sequenced sample consisted of PBMCs. The origin of the receptors is a man younger than 35 in good health and CMV-seronegative. CDR3s include the opening cysteine and the closing phenylalanine or tryptophan. D genes are given only for firm matches. Size is omitted from some rows. Given values are once, few, many or a class for expanded clones.

D gene	V gene	clone size	J gene	CDR3 protein	CDR3 DNA
-	TRBV14	-	TRBJ1-6	CASSQAGSGNSPLHF	TGTGCCAGCAGCCAGGCCGGGTCAGGGAATTCACCCCTCCACTTT
-	TRBV19	-	TRBJ2-7	CASSMDYGAKQYF	TGTGCCAGTAGTATGGACTACGGGGCAAAGCAGTACTTC
TRBD1	TRBV27	-	TRBJ2-1	CASSLDRGAYNEQFF	TGTGCCAGCAGTTTGGACAGGGGAGCCTACAATGAGCAGTTCTTC
-	TRBV28	-	TRBJ1-2	CASSLDSHGYTF	TGTGCCAGCAGTTTAGACTCTCATGGCTACACCTTC
-	TRBV6-5	-	TRBJ2-6	CASTPLRAGANVLTF	TGTGCCAGCACCCCCCTTCGGGCTGGGGCCAACGTCCTGACTTTC
TRBD1	TRBV28	-	TRBJ1-4	CASSLWLGTGVGEKLFF	TGTGCCAGCAGTTTATGGTTGGGGACAGGGGTGGGGGAAAAACTGTTTTTT
-	TRBV5-6	-	TRBJ2-4	CASSLGSNIQYF	TGTGCCAGCAGCTTGGGTAGTAACATTCAGTACTTC
TRBD1	TRBV9	few	TRBJ1-6	CASSVEGALNSPLHF	TGTGCCAGCAGCGTAGAGGGGGCCCTTAATTCACCCCTCCACTTT
TRBD1	TRBV11-2	-	TRBJ1-3	CASSVGQGTGNTIYF	TGTGCCAGCAGCGTGGGACAGGGGACTGGAAACACCATATATTTT
-	TRBV4-1	-	TRBJ1-4	CASSQVGAAGGEKLFF	TGCGCCAGCAGCCAAGTGGGGGCCGCGGGCGGTGAAAAACTGTTTTTT
-	TRBV28	-	TRBJ2-1	CASSPSLPSYNEQFF	TGTGCCAGCAGCCCCTCTCTCCCCTCCTACAATGAGCAGTTCTTC
-	TRBV5-6	-	TRBJ1-2	CASSTTTGTRYGYTF	TGTGCCAGCAGCACAACCACAGGGACCCGTTATGGCTACACCTTC
TRBD2	TRBV14	-	TRBJ2-5	CASSQSWTSGGVFQETQYF	TGTGCCAGCAGCCAGAGTTGGACTAGCGGGGGGGTCTTTCAAGAGACCCAGTACTTC
-	TRBV28	-	TRBJ2-7	CASSTGGADTRDEQYF	TGTGCCAGCAGCACAGGGGGGGCTGACACGCGCGACGAGCAGTACTTC
TRBD1	TRBV7-9	few	TRBJ2-3	CASSSGDRGRDTDTQYF	TGTGCCAGCAGCTCCGGCGACAGGGGACGAGACACAGATACGCAGTATTTT
-	TRBV29-1	few	TRBJ2-3	CSASGSTDTQYF	TGCAGCGCCTCCGGGTCTACAGATACGCAGTATTTT
-	TRBV27	-	TRBJ2-7	CASSPWEGGFDEQYF	TGTGCCAGCAGTCCTTGGGAGGGGGGGTTCGACGAGCAGTACTTC
TRBD2	TRBV5-4	-	TRBJ2-5	CASSQGLAEETQYF	TGTGCCAGCAGCCAGGGACTAGCGGAAGAGACCCAGTACTTC
TRBD1	TRBV29-1	-	TRBJ1-5	CSVQTGASNQPQHF	TGCAGCGTCCAGACAGGGGCGAGCAATCAGCCCCAGCATTTT
-	TRBV27	-	TRBJ1-6	CASSLTSGIENSPLHF	TGTGCCAGCAGTTTAACATCGGGAATAGAGAATTCACCCCTCCACTTT
TRBD2	TRBV27	-	TRBJ2-5	CASSSSAGEVETQYF	TGTGCCAGCAGTTCCTCAGCGGGAGAAGTGGAGACCCAGTACTTC
-	TRBV6-5	few	TRBJ1-1	CASSYGGANTEAFF	TGTGCCAGCAGTTACGGGGGGGCGAACACTGAAGCTTTCTTT
-	TRBV28	-	TRBJ2-7	CASSPFTGEQYF	TGTGCCAGCAGTCCCTTTACGGGAGAGCAGTACTTC
TRBD1	TRBV7-9	few	TRBJ1-2	CASSLDRAGYTF	TGTGCCAGCAGCTTGGACAGGGCTGGCTACACCTTC
TRBD1	TRBV5-4	-	TRBJ1-4	CASSMGPGQGNEKLFF	TGTGCCAGCAGCATGGGGCCGGGACAGGGAAATGAAAAACTGTTTTTT
-	TRBV28	-	TRBJ2-7	CASTEGDRDYEQYF	TGTGCCAGCACAGAGGGGGACCGAGACTACGAGCAGTACTTC
-	TRBV19	-	TRBJ2-5	CASSSHRVKTQYF	TGTGCCAGTAGTTCCCACAGGGTTAAGACCCAGTACTTC
TRBD1	TRBV4-2	-	TRBJ2-7	CASSRTGQGTYEQYF	TGTGCCAGCAGCCGGACCGGACAGGGGACCTACGAGCAGTACTTC
TRBD2	TRBV11-3	-	TRBJ2-5	CASSPGRAETQYF	TGTGCCAGCAGCCCAGGGAGGGCCGAGACCCAGTACTTC
TRBD2	TRBV28	-	TRBJ2-3	CASSLSAGGLTDTQYF	TGTGCCAGCAGTTTATCGGCGGGGGGACTCACAGATACGCAGTATTTT
-	TRBV12-1	once	TRBJ1-1	CASSFRGQGFRQSFF	TGTGCCAGCAGCTTTCGAGGACAGGGATTCCGGCAGTCTTTCTTT
TRBD1	TRBV2	-	TRBJ2-6	CASIQGQGAYSGANVLTF	TGTGCCAGCATCCAAGGACAGGGAGCCTACTCTGGGGCCAACGTCCTGACTTTC
TRBD1	TRBV2	-	TRBJ2-7	CASSSGGSYEQYF	TGTGCCAGCAGTTCAGGGGGCTCCTACGAGCAGTACTTC
TRBD1	TRBV5-5	-	TRBJ1-2	CASSLAPRQGMGYTF	TGTGCCAGCAGCTTGGCGCCACGACAGGGGATGGGCTACACCTTC
-	TRBV2	-	TRBJ1-6	CASSEALGAENSPLHF	TGTGCCAGCAGTGAAGCGCTGGGGGCTGAGAATTCACCCCTCCACTTT
-	TRBV7-2	-	TRBJ1-6	CASSFIEGNSYNSPLHF	TGTGCCAGCAGCTTTATAGAGGGAAACTCCTATAATTCACCCCTCCACTTT
TRBD1	TRBV5-4	-	TRBJ1-2	CASSLGDRYNYGYTF	TGTGCCAGCAGCTTGGGGGACAGATATAACTATGGCTACACCTTC
-	TRBV29-1	-	TRBJ1-3	CSVDIYGDKSSGNTIYF	TGCAGCGTTGATATTTACGGGGACAAGAGCTCTGGAAACACCATATATTTT
TRBD2	TRBV30	-	TRBJ2-7	CAWMYVGGPYEQYF	TGTGCCTGGATGTACGTGGGAGGGCCCTACGAGCAGTACTTC
TRBD2	TRBV5-6	-	TRBJ2-1	CASSLETSGQPFAYNEQFF	TGTGCCAGCAGCTTGGAGACTAGCGGCCAACCATTCGCCTACAATGAGCAGTTCTTC
TRBD2	TRBV13	-	TRBJ2-7	CASSPGLAGGGSYEQYF	TGTGCCAGCAGCCCGGGACTAGCGGGGGGAGGGTCCTACGAGCAGTACTTC
-	TRBV28	-	TRBJ1-5	CASANLGRLPNQPQHF	TGTGCCAGCGCTAACTTGGGAAGACTACCGAATCAGCCCCAGCATTTT
-	TRBV27	-	TRBJ1-5	CASSLEGYRQPQHF	TGTGCCAGCAGTTTGGAGGGGTATAGGCAGCCCCAGCATTTT
-	TRBV19	-	TRBJ2-3	CASSTFRLADTQYF	TGTGCCAGTAGCACATTCCGACTAGCAGATACGCAGTATTTT
TRBD2	TRBV7-3	once	TRBJ2-1	CASSFGTSGRDEQFF	TGTGCCAGCAGCTTCGGGACTAGCGGGAGAGATGAGCAGTTCTTC
-	TRBV7-8	once	TRBJ2-1	CASSYSSGLLNHEQFF	TGTGCCAGCAGCTACTCATCGGGACTTCTCAATCATGAGCAGTTCTTC
-	TRBV6-5	-	TRBJ2-7	CASRMYEGAYEQYF	TGTGCCAGCAGGATGTACGAGGGCGCCTACGAGCAGTACTTC
-	TRBV27	few	TRBJ1-5	CASSFAGNSNQPQHF	TGTGCCAGCAGTTTCGCAGGGAATAGCAATCAGCCCCAGCATTTT
-	TRBV28	-	TRBJ1-1	CASSQIMNTEAFF	TGTGCCAGCAGTCAGATCATGAACACTGAAGCTTTCTTT
TRBD2	TRBV11-2	once	TRBJ2-1	CASSPGRIGYNEQFF	TGTGCCAGCAGCCCCGGGAGGATCGGGTACAATGAGCAGTTCTTC
-	TRBV7-9	once	TRBJ1-6	CSSSQEDRPLHF	TGTTCCAGCAGCCAGGAAGACCGACCCCTCCACTTT
-	TRBV9	-	TRBJ1-3	CASSPTGGNTIYF	TGTGCCAGCAGCCCAACAGGGGGAAACACCATATATTTT
TRBD1	TRBV6-1	once	TRBJ1-2	CATQKGAGYTF	TGTGCCACCCAAAAGGGGGCTGGCTACACCTTC
-	TRBV19	-	TRBJ2-1	CASSRGRNYNEQFF	TGTGCCAGTAGTAGGGGGAGGAACTACAATGAGCAGTTCTTC
TRBD1	TRBV2	once	TRBJ1-1	CASSDRGTVTEAFF	TGTGCCAGCAGTGACAGGGGGACGGTCACTGAAGCTTTCTTT